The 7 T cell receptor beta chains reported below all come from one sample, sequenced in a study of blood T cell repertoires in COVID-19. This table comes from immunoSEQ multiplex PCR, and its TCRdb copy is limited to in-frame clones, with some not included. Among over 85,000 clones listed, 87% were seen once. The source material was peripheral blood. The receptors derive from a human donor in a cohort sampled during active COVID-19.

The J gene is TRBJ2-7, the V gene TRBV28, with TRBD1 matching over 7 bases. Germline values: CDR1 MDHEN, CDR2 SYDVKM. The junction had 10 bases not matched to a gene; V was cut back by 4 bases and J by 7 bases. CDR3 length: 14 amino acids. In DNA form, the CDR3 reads TGTGCCAGCAGTTCGGGACAGATTTTGTATGAGCAGTACTTC. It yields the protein CASSSGQILYEQYF. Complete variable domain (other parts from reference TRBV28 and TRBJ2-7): DVKVTQSSRYLVKRTGEKVFLECVQDMDHENMFWYRQDPGLGLRLIYFSYDVKMKEKGDIPEGYSVSREKKERFSLILESASTNQTSMYLCASSSGQILYEQYFGPGTRLTVT.

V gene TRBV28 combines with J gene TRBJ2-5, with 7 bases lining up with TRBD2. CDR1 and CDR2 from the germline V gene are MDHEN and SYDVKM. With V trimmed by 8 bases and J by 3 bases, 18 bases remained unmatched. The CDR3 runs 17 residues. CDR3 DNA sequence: TGTGCCAGCGGCGAGGGACTAAAAGAGGAGAGCGAAGAGACCCAGTACTTC. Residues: CASGEGLKEESEETQYF. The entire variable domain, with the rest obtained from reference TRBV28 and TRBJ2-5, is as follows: DVKVTQSSRYLVKRTGEKVFLECVQDMDHENMFWYRQDPGLGLRLIYFSYDVKMKEKGDIPEGYSVSREKKERFSLILESASTNQTSMYLCASGEGLKEESEETQYFGPGTRLLVL.

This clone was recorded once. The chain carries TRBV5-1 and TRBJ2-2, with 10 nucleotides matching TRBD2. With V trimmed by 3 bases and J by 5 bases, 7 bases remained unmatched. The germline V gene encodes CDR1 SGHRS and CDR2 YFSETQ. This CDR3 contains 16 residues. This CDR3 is CASSSLAGVGTGELFF. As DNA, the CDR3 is TGCGCCAGCAGCTCTCTAGCGGGAGTAGGTACCGGGGAGCTGTTTTTT.

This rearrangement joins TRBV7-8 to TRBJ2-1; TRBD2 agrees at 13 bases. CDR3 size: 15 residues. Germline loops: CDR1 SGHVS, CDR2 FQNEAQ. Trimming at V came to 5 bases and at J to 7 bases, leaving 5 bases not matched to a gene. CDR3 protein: CASSPRLAGGNEQFF. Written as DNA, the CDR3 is TGTGCCAGCAGCCCGCGACTAGCGGGAGGTAATGAGCAGTTCTTC.

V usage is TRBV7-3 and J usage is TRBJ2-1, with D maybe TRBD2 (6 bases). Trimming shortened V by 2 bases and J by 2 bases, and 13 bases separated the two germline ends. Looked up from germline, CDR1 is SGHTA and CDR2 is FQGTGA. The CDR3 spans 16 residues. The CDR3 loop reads CASSLGAGPAYNEQFF. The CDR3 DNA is TGTGCCAGCAGCTTAGGGGCGGGACCCGCCTACAATGAGCAGTTCTTC.

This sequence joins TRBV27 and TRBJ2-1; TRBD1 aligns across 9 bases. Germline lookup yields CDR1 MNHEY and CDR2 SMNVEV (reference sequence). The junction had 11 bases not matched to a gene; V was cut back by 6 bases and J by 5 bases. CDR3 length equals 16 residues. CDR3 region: CASRSIGTGHNNEQFF. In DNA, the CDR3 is TGTGCCAGCAGATCTATAGGGACAGGGCATAACAATGAGCAGTTCTTC.

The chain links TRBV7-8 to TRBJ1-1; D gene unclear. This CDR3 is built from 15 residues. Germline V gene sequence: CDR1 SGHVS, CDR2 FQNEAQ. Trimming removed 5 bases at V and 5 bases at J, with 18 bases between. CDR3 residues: CASSPNEGVETEAFF. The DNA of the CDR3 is TGTGCCAGCAGCCCAAACGAGGGTGTTGAAACTGAAGCTTTCTTT.